The 29 T cell receptor beta chains presented below share a single source sample, sequenced in a study of human T cells and chemical hapten exposure (dated by TCRdb to the early 2020s). The library was obtained by RACE. Sequenced using a NextSeq 500. TCRdb reworked the public reads: Q25 trimming with fastp, MiXCR clone assembly, productive beta chains retained. Merged by CDR3 protein, the rows form single entries marked with the most common genes and DNA. The sample profile shows some 330,000 distinct CDR3 sequences; about 5.4% of them were found once. Over 7% of the sample lies in the top ten. Read against the paper, the sample's time point label means: pre-sensitization, week 0. The label giving this sample's treatment or condition can be read as: therapeutic diphenylcyclopropenone sensitization with weekly scalp DPC. Sequencing was performed on whole blood, taken in connection with sensitization to the hapten diphenylcyclopropenone (DPC). The receptor source for this set is a woman younger than 35 with alopecia areata. Some clones in this sample may be carry-over from other donors' samples.

DNA of the CDR3: TGTGCCACGTACCAGAGCTCCTACGAGCAGTACTTC. It yields the protein CATYQSSYEQYF. The chain combines TRBV6-6 with TRBJ2-7; no definite D call. Germline loops: CDR1 MNHNY, CDR2 SVGAGI (reference sequence). The V gene lost 10 bases and the J gene lost 0 bases, with 10 bases spanning the gap. CDR3 length equals 12 residues.

The V call is TRBV6-2 or TRBV6-3, the J call TRBJ2-3; no clear D gene. The CDR3 totals 15 residues. Per germline, CDR1 MNHEY and CDR2 SVGEGT. V dropped 4 bases and J dropped 4 bases, with 15 bases sitting between them. The CDR3 reads CASSSWTQTADTQYF. The CDR3 coding sequence is TGTGCCAGCAGTTCCTGGACCCAGACGGCAGATACGCAGTATTTT.

The V and J genes are TRBV10-3 and TRBJ2-5; a possible D gene is TRBD2 (5 bases). CDR1 is ENHRY, CDR2 SYGVKD, per germline. The CDR3 loop spans 15 amino acids. Trimming cost V 3 bases and J 5 bases, with 16 bases left between them. The CDR3 sequence is CAISDERGYQETQYF. CDR3 nucleotide sequence: TGTGCCATCAGTGACGAGCGAGGGTATCAGGAGACCCAGTACTTC.

This clonotype came up a few times. This chain connects TRBV28 to TRBJ1-4, with D maybe TRBD1 (6 bases). The V gene's germline CDR1 is MDHEN and CDR2 SYDVKM. The CDR3 runs to 13 residues. V dropped 6 bases and J dropped 10 bases, with 15 bases sitting between them. CDR3 nucleotides: TGTGCCAGCAGCCCCGACAGGCTCTCAAAACTGTTTTTT. Its translation: CASSPDRLSKLFF.

This clonotype was found many times. The rearrangement uses TRBV7-2 and TRBJ2-4, with D maybe TRBD1 (5 bases). The CDR3 totals 14 residues. Trimming took 3 bases from V and 6 from J, leaving 12 bases between them. CDR1 is SGHTA and CDR2 is FQGNSA in the germline V gene. The CDR3 is CASSFDRDANIQYF. In DNA, the CDR3 is TGTGCCAGCAGCTTTGACAGAGACGCAAACATTCAGTACTTC.

This clonotype was counted only a few times. This sequence joins TRBV7-8 and TRBJ2-3, with TRBD1 identical over 9 bases. V shed 3 bases, J shed 4 bases, and the junction held 8 bases outside the gene matches. The germline V gene encodes CDR1 SGHVS and CDR2 FQNEAQ. This CDR3 has 16 residues. DNA of the CDR3: TGTGCCAGCAGCTTTCCGGGACAGGGTCAATCAGATACGCAGTATTTT. It encodes CASSFPGQGQSDTQYF.

The V and J genes are TRBV7-9 and TRBJ2-3, with 11 bases lining up with TRBD2. The CDR3 has 15 residues. With 5 bases clipped from V and 3 bases from J, the junction kept 4 bases outside the gene matches. Germline loops: CDR1 SEHNR, CDR2 FQNEAQ (reference sequence). CDR3 coding DNA: TGTGCCAGCAGCCGTAGGACTAGCGGGACAGATACGCAGTATTTT. Translating gives CASSRRTSGTDTQYF.

The chain employs TRBV11-3 and TRBJ2-1; D perhaps matches TRBD2 (6 bases). The CDR3 covers 15 residues. V lost 4 bases and J 5 bases, leaving 15 bases between the germline ends. Germline assignment: CDR1 SGHNT and CDR2 YENEEA. The CDR3 DNA is TGTGCCAGCAGCTCTAGCGTGGGGATAGACAATGAGCAGTTCTTC. This encodes CASSSSVGIDNEQFF. Variable domain in full (rest from reference TRBV11-3 and TRBJ2-1): EAGVVQSPRYKIIEKKQPVAFWCNPISGHNTLYWYLQNLGQGPELLIRYENEEAVDDSQLPKDRFSAERLKGVDSTLKIQPAELGDSAVYLCASSSSVGIDNEQFFGPGTRLTVL.

This clonotype was counted between two and nine times. The genes are TRBV2 and TRBJ2-7, with unresolved D. V dropped 8 bases and J dropped 2 bases, with 7 bases sitting between them. This CDR3 spans 11 amino acids. Looked up from germline, CDR1 is SNHLY and CDR2 is FYNNEI. CDR3 sequence (DNA): TGTGCCAGCGAATCGACCTACGAGCAGTACTTC. Translation: CASESTYEQYF.

This clonotype was counted many times. The CDR3 nucleotides are TGCAGTGCTAATCATCTTGCTGGGGCCAACGTCCTGACTTTC. Translated, it gives CSANHLAGANVLTF. The genes are TRBV20-1 and TRBJ2-6; D gene ambiguous. From germline, CDR1 is DFQATT and CDR2 SNEGSKA (reference sequence). V lost 4 bases and J 2 bases, leaving 9 bases between the germline ends. CDR3 length: 14 residues.

At least ten counts were recorded for this clonotype. The rearrangement links TRBV6-2 or TRBV6-3 to TRBJ1-5; a possible D gene is TRBD1 (6 bases). CDR1 is MNHEY, CDR2 SVGEGT, per germline. V was trimmed by 0 bases and J by 6 bases, leaving 18 bases between them. This CDR3 is 17 amino acids long. CDR3 DNA: TGTGCCAGCAGTTACTCGACGTACAGGGCTCCTGGTCAGCCCCAGCATTTT. Its translation: CASSYSTYRAPGQPQHF.

This clonotype turned up a few times. V gene TRBV6-2 or TRBV6-3 combines with J gene TRBJ2-7; D uncertain. CDR1 MNHEY and CDR2 SVGEGT come from the germline V gene. The germline V and J ends were trimmed by 0 bases and 5 bases, with 17 bases remaining between them. The CDR3 has 16 residues. The CDR3 loop reads CASSYSIGFTFNEQYF. The CDR3 DNA reads TGTGCCAGCAGTTACTCGATCGGCTTCACGTTTAACGAGCAGTACTTC.

This clonotype has a count of ten or more. V usage is TRBV6-4 and J usage is TRBJ2-3; tentatively, D is TRBD2 (6 bases). Germline CDR1 and CDR2: MRHNA and SNTAGT. Trimming took off 4 bases at V and 2 bases at J, with 22 bases between the two ends. This CDR3 is built from 18 residues. CDR3 coding DNA: TGTGCCAGCAGTGGACGTAGGAGGGGCCCATCAGACACAGATACGCAGTATTTT. Its protein is CASSGRRRGPSDTDTQYF.

In its sample, this clonotype was seen a few times. The V call is TRBV9, the J call TRBJ2-1; 8 nucleotides align to TRBD2. The ends lost 0 bases at V and 1 base at J; junction bases unmatched: 12. Germline-derived CDR1 and CDR2 are SGDLS and YYNGEE. This CDR3 region has 19 residues. CDR3 sequence: CASSVVPGLAGPSYNEQFF. The CDR3 coding sequence is TGTGCCAGCAGCGTAGTCCCGGGGCTAGCGGGCCCTTCCTACAATGAGCAGTTCTTC.

The gene calls are TRBV7-2 and TRBJ1-2; D ambiguous. V dropped 9 bases and J dropped 7 bases, with 18 bases sitting between them. From germline, CDR1 is SGHTA and CDR2 FQGNSA. The CDR3 extends over 13 amino acids. The CDR3 DNA reads as TGTGCCAGGAGAGGTCGGTCCATATTTGGCTACACCTTC. Encoded protein: CARRGRSIFGYTF. The whole variable domain, remainder taken from reference TRBV7-2 and TRBJ1-2, is GAGVSQSPSNKVTEKGKDVELRCDPISGHTALYWYRQSLGQGLEFLIYFQGNSAPDKSGLPSDRFSAERTGGSVSTLTIQRTQQEDSAVYLCARRGRSIFGYTFGSGTRLTVV.

The chain is built from TRBV6-6 and TRBJ1-2, with D maybe TRBD1 (5 bases). Looked up from germline, CDR1 is MNHNY and CDR2 is SVGAGI (reference sequence). CDR3 length equals 11 residues. V was shortened by 4 bases and J by 10 bases, with 10 bases between the two germline ends. DNA for the CDR3: TGTGCCAGCAGTTCAGGACAAGCCTACACCTTC. It is translated as CASSSGQAYTF.

V and J are TRBV9 and TRBJ2-7, with D uncertain. The germline CDR1 and CDR2 sequences are SGDLS and YYNGEE. The CDR3 is 15 residues long. The V gene lost 0 bases and the J gene lost 2 bases, with 12 bases spanning the gap. CDR3 bases: TGTGCCAGCAGCGTAGATGTAGGGAAAACCTACGAGCAGTACTTC. This codes for CASSVDVGKTYEQYF.

In this sample, this clonotype turned up a few times. The chain recombines TRBV9 with TRBJ1-4; D unresolved. The CDR3 contains 13 residues. Germline V gene data show CDR1 as SGDLS and CDR2 as YYNGEE. With 1 base removed from V and 2 bases from J, the gap between germline ends came to 3 bases. The CDR3 loop is CASSVSTNEKLFF. DNA for the CDR3: TGTGCCAGCAGCGTATCGACTAATGAAAAACTGTTTTTT.

This clonotype was found a few times. The rearrangement uses TRBV3-1 and TRBJ1-6, with a weak D call TRBD1 (5 bases). Trimming took off 1 base at V and 10 bases at J, with 11 bases between the two ends. This CDR3 comprises 14 residues. From germline, CDR1 is LGHDT and CDR2 YNNKEL (reference sequence). CDR3 in amino acids: CASSQVQGHSPLHF. CDR3 coding DNA: TGTGCCAGCAGCCAAGTCCAGGGTCACTCACCCCTCCACTTT.

The chain combines TRBV11-2 with TRBJ1-5; a weak D match, TRBD1 (6 bases). The germline CDR1 and CDR2 sequences are SGHAT and FQNNGV. This CDR3 comprises 15 residues. Trimming removed 0 bases at V and 5 bases at J, with 11 bases between. As DNA, the CDR3 is TGTGCCAGCAGCTTAGAGGACAGCCAGTATCAGCCCCAGCATTTT. Amino acids: CASSLEDSQYQPQHF.

This clonotype came up many times. The V call is TRBV15, the J call TRBJ2-1, with D tentatively TRBD2 (5 bases). There are 14 residues in the CDR3. The germline V gene has CDR1 LNHNV and CDR2 YYDKDF (reference sequence). Between the trimmed V and J ends, which lost 0 bases and 5 bases, there was a span of 8 bases. The CDR3 is CATSRELVDNEQFF. For the CDR3, the DNA is TGTGCCACCAGCAGAGAACTAGTCGACAATGAGCAGTTCTTC.

This clonotype appeared many times. The V and J genes are TRBV24-1 and TRBJ2-3; 12 bases align to TRBD2. Germline loops: CDR1 KGHDR, CDR2 SFDVKD. This CDR3 comprises 17 residues. Trimming at V came to 3 bases and at J to 2 bases, leaving 5 bases not matched to a gene. Written as DNA, the CDR3 is TGTGCCACCAGTGATCGAGGACTAGCGGGGTCCACAGATACGCAGTATTTT. Encoded protein: CATSDRGLAGSTDTQYF.

This clonotype occurred many times. The CDR3 nucleotides are TGTGCCAGCAGAAGACAGGGGCCCACTACCTCTGGGGCCAACGTCCTGACTTTC. Protein: CASRRQGPTTSGANVLTF. The chain employs TRBV6-2 or TRBV6-3 and TRBJ2-6; 8 bases map to TRBD1. The CDR3 length is 18 residues. J lost 0 bases, V lost 6 bases, and 10 bases had no gene match. Germline V lookup: CDR1 MNHEY, CDR2 SVGEGT.

This clonotype was observed a few times. The chain has TRBV6-1 and TRBJ2-7, with TRBD1 matching over 7 bases. The CDR3 covers 16 residues. Germline loops: CDR1 MNHNS, CDR2 SASEGT. V was clipped by 5 bases and J by 0 bases; unmatched bases: 10. Written as DNA, the CDR3 is TGTGCCAGCAGTCCCCACAGGGGTATCAACTCCTACGAGCAGTACTTC. Translated, it gives CASSPHRGINSYEQYF.

This chain links TRBV13 with TRBJ1-1, with D perhaps TRBD1 (6 bases). From germline, CDR1 is PRHDT and CDR2 FYEKMQ (reference sequence). V lost 8 bases and J 0 bases, leaving 19 bases between the germline ends. The CDR3 has 16 residues. The CDR3 coding sequence is TGTGCCAGCCTTATCAGAACAGGGTACTTGAACACTGAAGCTTTCTTT. Translation gives CASLIRTGYLNTEAFF. The complete variable domain, with remaining parts taken from reference TRBV13 and TRBJ1-1, reads AAGVIQSPRHLIKEKRETATLKCYPIPRHDTVYWYQQGPGQDPQFLISFYEKMQSDKGSIPDRFSAQQFSDYHSELNMSSLELGDSALYFCASLIRTGYLNTEAFFGQGTRLTVV.

This clonotype has ten or more counts. V usage is TRBV6-2 or TRBV6-3 and J usage is TRBJ1-1; possibly TRBD1 for D (6 bases). V was shortened by 8 bases and J by 5 bases, with 12 bases between the two germline ends. The CDR3 is 12 amino acids. The germline gives CDR1 MNHEY, CDR2 SVGEGT. CDR3 residues: CASRGRGTEAFF. The CDR3 nucleotides read TGTGCCAGCCGAGGGAGGGGGACTGAAGCTTTCTTT.

V usage is TRBV6-2 or TRBV6-3 and J usage is TRBJ2-7; 8 bases align to TRBD1. CDR1 is MNHEY and CDR2 is SVGEGT in the germline V gene. V shed 6 bases and J 3 bases; nucleotides not matched to a gene: 7. This CDR3 region has 14 residues. The CDR3 region is CASSVDRGSYEQYF. DNA for the CDR3: TGTGCCAGCAGCGTTGACAGGGGTAGCTACGAGCAGTACTTC.

The rearrangement links TRBV9 to TRBJ2-2; a possible D gene is TRBD1 (5 bases). V was cut by 0 bases and J by 5 bases, with 14 bases left in between. Germline V CDR1 and CDR2: SGDLS, YYNGEE. There are 16 residues in the CDR3. The CDR3 loop is CASSVGQQVLTGELFF. The CDR3 DNA reads as TGTGCCAGCAGCGTAGGACAACAGGTCCTTACCGGGGAGCTGTTTTTT.

This clonotype was seen ten or more times. The gene calls are TRBV27 and TRBJ1-2, with a weak D call TRBD1 (6 bases). The length of the CDR3 is 16 residues. Trimming left V 1 base short and J 4 bases short, with 16 bases between. Germline CDR1 and CDR2: MNHEY and SMNVEV (reference sequence). The CDR3 sequence is CASSLYLGGVFYGYTF. DNA for the CDR3: TGTGCCAGCAGTTTATACCTAGGGGGGGTTTTCTATGGCTACACCTTC.